This passage covers 15 T cell receptor beta chains from one sample sequenced in a study of Ad26.COV2.S vaccination and SARS-CoV-2 variants. Indicated treatment: about 20 received Ad26.COV2.S at low or high dose, single or two shots; several received placebo; per-sample allocation not given. The study sampled participants on day 63 after the first vaccine or placebo injection. The repertoire was sequenced with immunoSEQ multiplex PCR; TCRdb's copy has only in-frame clones and lacks some. The sample lists some 500,000 clones, approximately 89% occurring once. Sequenced material: peripheral blood, taken in a trial of Ad26.COV2.S vaccine versus placebo. The source is a person between 18 and 60 years old who received the Ad26.COV2.S COVID-19 vaccine or a placebo.

Details on this clone: In the same sample, other DNA sequences code for this CDR3. J is TRBJ2-5 and V is TRBV10-3; D is perhaps TRBD2 (5 bases). This CDR3 comprises 11 residues. The germline CDR1 and CDR2 sequences are ENHRY and SYGVKD. V lost 4 bases and J 5 bases, leaving 5 bases between the germline ends. DNA of the CDR3: TGTGCCATCAGTGGAGGGGAGACCCAGTACTTC. As protein: CAISGGETQYF.

The chain carries TRBV6-6 and TRBJ1-5, with D perhaps matching TRBD1 (5 bases). Germline CDR1 is MNHNY and CDR2 is SVGAGI (reference sequence). The CDR3 extends over 16 amino acids. Trimming removed 5 bases from V and 0 bases from J, with 14 bases in between. The CDR3 region has the DNA TGTGCCAGCAGTACCCGGAGGGGCCCTAGCAATCAGCCCCAGCATTTT. Translating it yields CASSTRRGPSNQPQHF.

V is TRBV11-3 and J is TRBJ1-1; 7 nucleotides align to TRBD1. V dropped 5 bases and J dropped 4; count of bases not matched to a gene: 7. The CDR3 spans 14 residues. In germline, CDR1 is SGHNT, CDR2 YENEEA. CDR3 sequence (DNA): TGTGCCAGCAGCGTAGGGGGCGATTCCACTGAAGCTTTCTTT. It specifies CASSVGGDSTEAFF.

This clone was seen only once. The rearrangement uses TRBV28 and TRBJ1-1; a possible D gene is TRBD1 (5 bases). Germline assignment: CDR1 MDHEN and CDR2 SYDVKM. Trimming cost V 2 bases and J 4 bases, with 8 bases left between them. This CDR3 has 13 residues. CDR3 region: CASSLEGITEAFF. The CDR3, as DNA: TGTGCCAGCAGTTTAGAGGGGATCACTGAAGCTTTCTTT.

This clone has a handful of counts. V and J are TRBV12-5 and TRBJ1-1; TRBD1 matches at 8 bases. Germline-derived CDR1 and CDR2 are LGHNT and FRNRAP. CDR3 length: 14 residues. J gave up 7 bases and V 6 bases, and 10 bases lay outside the gene matches. CDR3 nucleotides: TGTGCTAGTGGGAATGATCAGGGGGCAAGTGAAGCTTTCTTT. It yields the protein CASGNDQGASEAFF.

The J gene is TRBJ1-1, the V gene TRBV7-9; the D is unclear. Looked up from germline, CDR1 is SEHNR and CDR2 is FQNEAQ (reference sequence). V lost 7 bases to trimming and J lost 0 bases, with 12 bases between them. The CDR3 contains 14 residues. Written as DNA, the CDR3 is TGTGCCAGCACCTATTCCTACATGAACACTGAAGCTTTCTTT. It specifies CASTYSYMNTEAFF.

This clone was counted a single time. V and J are TRBV18 and TRBJ2-2, with D hard to call. Germline CDR1 is KGHSH and CDR2 is LQKENI. The ends were cut back, 4 bases at V and 6 bases at J, with 12 bases in the middle. CDR3 length: 14 amino acids. The CDR3 DNA follows: TGTGCCAGCTCACGTGAGTGGCAGTCCGGGGAGCTGTTTTTT. It specifies CASSREWQSGELFF.

This clone showed up just once. This rearrangement joins TRBV4-2 to TRBJ2-3, with D unresolved. The CDR3 is made up of 15 amino acids. Deletions cut 4 bases from V and 2 bases from J, with 13 bases between. Per the germline V gene, CDR1 is LGHNA and CDR2 is YNFKEQ. In nucleotides, the CDR3 is TGTGCCAGCAGCCTCTCCGGACGAACCACAGATACGCAGTATTTT. Translation: CASSLSGRTTDTQYF.

V usage is TRBV4-2 and J usage is TRBJ1-1; D is perhaps TRBD1 (5 bases). Germline CDR1 and CDR2: LGHNA and YNFKEQ. Trimming shortened V by 1 base and J by 10 bases, and 16 bases separated the two germline ends. This CDR3 contains 14 residues. The CDR3 region has the DNA TGTGCCAGCAGCCAAGTTGACAGTCCCTCAGGAGCTTTCTTT. Its translation is CASSQVDSPSGAFF.

The chain employs TRBV12-3 or TRBV12-4 and TRBJ2-2; TRBD1 might be the D (6 bases). The CDR3 has 13 amino acids. Deletions cut 5 bases from V and 3 bases from J, with 7 bases between. CDR3 sequence: CASSTGYTGELFF. The CDR3 nucleotides are TGTGCCAGCAGTACAGGGTACACCGGGGAGCTGTTTTTT.

The chain has TRBV9 and TRBJ2-7; 10 nucleotides match TRBD1. The CDR3 contains 15 residues. J was trimmed by 3 bases and V by 5 bases; bases with no gene match: 8. Germline V lookup: CDR1 SGDLS, CDR2 YYNGEE. CDR3 sequence reads: CASSSRDRGIYEQYV. The CDR3 bases are TGTGCCAGCAGTAGCCGGGACAGGGGAATCTACGAGCAGTACGTC.

The chain has TRBV29-1 and TRBJ2-3, with D perhaps assigned TRBD1 or TRBD2 (5 bases each). Germline CDR1 and CDR2: SQVTM and ANQGSEA. The CDR3 spans 13 residues. Trimming left V 1 base short and J 8 bases short, with 13 bases between. CDR3 amino acids: CSVEGDGPRTQYF. CDR3 bases: TGCAGCGTTGAAGGGGACGGGCCGCGTACGCAGTATTTT.

CDR3 in DNA: TGCGCCAGCAGCTTGGAACAGGGTGGGAATGAAAAACTGTTTTTT. As protein: CASSLEQGGNEKLFF. This rearrangement joins TRBV5-1 to TRBJ1-4, with D perhaps matching TRBD1 (6 bases). The CDR3 is made up of 15 amino acids. Germline V lookup: CDR1 SGHRS, CDR2 YFSETQ. Trimming pared 0 bases from V and 5 bases from J, leaving 11 bases between.

CDR3 in amino acids: CASSGGKRGYNQPQHF. CDR3 DNA: TGCGCCAGCAGTGGGGGGAAGCGGGGGTACAATCAGCCCCAGCATTTT. The chain recombines TRBV10-1 with TRBJ1-5, with a possible D match to TRBD1 (5 bases). Trimming removed 4 bases at V and 3 bases at J, with 16 bases between. The CDR3 has 16 residues. The germline gives CDR1 WNHNN, CDR2 SYGVQD (reference sequence).

The chain combines TRBV6-5 with TRBJ1-5; no clear D. CDR3 length: 13 amino acids. From germline, CDR1 is MNHEY and CDR2 SVGAGI. V was trimmed by 8 bases and J by 6 bases, leaving 14 bases between them. The CDR3 nucleotides are TGTGCCAGCTCGGGTCCCCGGGGTCAGCCCCAGCATTTT. Translation gives CASSGPRGQPQHF.